Sequencing of this T cell receptor beta chain was carried out in a study of blood T cells in healthy people across ages. Whole-study results and caveats: Estimates of total diversity, which came from one million sequenced T cells, were considered to be underestimates.

Extractions gave at least 5.5 micrograms of total RNA per sample. Germline loops: CDR1 MGHRA, CDR2 YSYEKL. V gave up 0 bases and J gave up 4 bases; unmatched junction bases: 7. The CDR3 consists of 16 residues. Concerning this clonotype itself: Its antigen remains unknown.

Alongside a J-beta primer mix, a sample-barcoded 5' primer served in a second PCR lasting roughly 7 to 12 cycles. Each of the cDNA molecules was tagged by a template-switch adaptor with 12 random nucleotides. Each sample yielded at least 2.5 million CDR3-containing paired-end reads. A single record per CDR3 protein comes from TCRdb applying MiXCR to the 5' RACE reads. The repertoire holds more than 550,000 distinct CDR3 sequences, with about 20% as singletons. The material sequenced was blood. This TCR derives from a man between 65 and 79 years old in good health. The V call is TRBV4-1, the J call TRBJ1-2; 8 bases are shared with TRBD1. The CDR3 sequence is CASSQDHGDRRYGYTF. The CDR3 nucleotides read TGCGCCAGCAGCCAAGATCATGGGGACAGGCGCTATGGCTACACCTTC.